This T cell receptor (beta chain) is drawn from a study of blood T cell repertoires in COVID-19 (TCRdb year 2020). Study-level background: Samples from collaborators originated in the United States, Italy and Spain and spanned both the acute and convalescent phases of COVID-19. The prospective study material was composed of cDNA or gDNA derived from T cells, B-cell-depleted T cells, or PBMCs. Subjects who had been exposed to COVID-19, were actively infected with it, or had recovered from it provided the deeply sampled blood TCRbeta repertoires that made up the dataset. A freely available public database, intended as a resource for researchers studying the immune response to SARS-CoV-2, is where the repertoires were released. Samples came from the ongoing ImmuneRACE study (first 160 participants) plus 1,254 subjects from 6 global collaborators. The sample metadata nearly always contained a de-identified subject ID, COVID-19 status, age in years and sex. Where HLA class I and class II types were available, the types were taken from metadata supplied by the sample provider, not from assay-based typing.

The cysteine opens and the phenylalanine closes a CDR3 of 15 amino acids. The retained sequence is limited to the CDR3, 45 bases, with the frame set at the first base. V is pared back by 6 bases and J by 6 bases, with 15 bases lying between the germline termini. CDR1 LNHDA and CDR2 SQIVND are derived from the germline V gene (reference sequence). Study-wide conclusions, independent of this receptor: How much clinical and demographic metadata was included differed by source and by participant, and the metadata was provided uncurated.

Whole blood was collected in K2EDTA tubes by collaborating institutions according to the institutions' own protocols. For TCRbeta analysis, collaborators shipped samples as frozen whole blood, isolated PBMCs, or DNA extracted from either of those sample types. This clone was seen a handful of times. Its antigen is not yet known. No base quality values were provided; no much bigger clone lies one nucleotide off. The immunoSEQ Assay, a bias-controlled multiplex PCR, was used to amplify TCRbeta CDR3 regions from genomic DNA. The study's processing was this. Nucleated cell counts per sample were estimated from amplification of reference gene primers within the assay. To quantify the absolute abundance of each unique TCRbeta CDR3 rearrangement, sequence reads were collapsed and filtered. For each sample, productive Simpson clonality was calculated by taking the square root of Simpson's diversity index across productive rearrangements. TCRdb retrieved this table from immuneACCESS and kept in-frame rearrangements only. Not all clones are present; in checked studies, unresolved V genes account for under half, and no reason is known for the remainder. That table is the source of V, J and clone size, and D and trimming were worked out from the DNA. Recorded for this sample are roughly 49,000 clones; roughly 89% of them occurred a single time. The biggest ten clones account for about a quarter of the sample.

The receptor's source is a human donor in a cohort sampled during active COVID-19. The chain is assembled from TRBV19 and TRBJ1-6; matching of 6 bases hints at TRBD1 as the D gene. Sequenced input: peripheral blood. At the DNA level, the sequence is TGTGCCAGTAGAGAAGGGGGGGCTGCTAATTCACCCCTCCACTTT. It translates to CASREGGAANSPLHF.